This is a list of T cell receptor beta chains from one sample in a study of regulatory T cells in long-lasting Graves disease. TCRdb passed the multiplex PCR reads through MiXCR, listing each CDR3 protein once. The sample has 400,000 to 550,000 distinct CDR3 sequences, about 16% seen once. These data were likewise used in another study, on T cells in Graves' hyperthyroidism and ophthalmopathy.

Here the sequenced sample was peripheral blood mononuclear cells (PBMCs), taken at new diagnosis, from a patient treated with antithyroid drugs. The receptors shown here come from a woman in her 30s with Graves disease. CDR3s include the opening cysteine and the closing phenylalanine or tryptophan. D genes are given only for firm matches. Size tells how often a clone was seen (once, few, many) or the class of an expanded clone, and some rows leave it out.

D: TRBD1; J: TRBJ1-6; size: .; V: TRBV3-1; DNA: TGTGCCAGCAGCCCACAGGGGGCAGGGTCACCCCTCCACTTT; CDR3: CASSPQGAGSPLHF
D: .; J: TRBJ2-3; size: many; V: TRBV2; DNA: TGTGCCAGCAGTCGAACAGGGAGCAGCACAGATACGCAGTATTTT; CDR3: CASSRTGSSTDTQYF
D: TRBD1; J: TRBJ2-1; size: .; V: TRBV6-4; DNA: TGTGCCAGCAGTGAGCAGGGGGAGACCTACAATGAGCAGTTCTTC; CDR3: CASSEQGETYNEQFF
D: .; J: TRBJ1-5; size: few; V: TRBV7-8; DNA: TGTACCAGCAGCTTAGAGGGTTCGGGGCAGCCCCAGCATTTT; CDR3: CTSSLEGSGQPQHF
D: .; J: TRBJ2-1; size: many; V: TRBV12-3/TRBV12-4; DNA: TGTGCCAGCAGTTTGCCCAATGAGCAGTTCTTC; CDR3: CASSLPNEQFF
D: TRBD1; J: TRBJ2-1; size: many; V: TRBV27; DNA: TGTGCCAGCAGCCGACAGGGGTGGGATGAGCAGTTCTTC; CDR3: CASSRQGWDEQFF
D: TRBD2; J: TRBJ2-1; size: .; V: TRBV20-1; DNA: TGCAGTGCTAGAGGCAAACAAGCGGGAGTCGACTACAATGAGCAGTTCTTC; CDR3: CSARGKQAGVDYNEQFF
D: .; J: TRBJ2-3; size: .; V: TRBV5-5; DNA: TGTGCCAGCAGCCCCGCCCCAGCGGCAGATACGCAGTATTTT; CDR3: CASSPAPAADTQYF
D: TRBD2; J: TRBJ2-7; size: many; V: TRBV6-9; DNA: TGTGCCAGCAGTTACGGGATTAGCGGGAGTACCTACGAGCAGTACTTC; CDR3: CASSYGISGSTYEQYF
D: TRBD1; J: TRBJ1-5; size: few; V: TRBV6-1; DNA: TGTGCCAGCAGAGACAGGGATGGGCAGCCCCAGCATTTT; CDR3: CASRDRDGQPQHF
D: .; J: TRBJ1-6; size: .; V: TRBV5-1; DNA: TGCGCCAGCAGGTCGGGGGGAGAGAGGAATTCACCCCTCCACTTT; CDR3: CASRSGGERNSPLHF
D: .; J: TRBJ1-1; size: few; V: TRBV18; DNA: TGTGCCAGCTCACCACCGGGTCCCGGGTGGGGAACTGAAGCTTTCTTT; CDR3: CASSPPGPGWGTEAFF
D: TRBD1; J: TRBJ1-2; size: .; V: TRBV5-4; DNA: TGTGCCAGCAGCTCGACAGGGGGAAACTATGGCTACACCTTC; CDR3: CASSSTGGNYGYTF
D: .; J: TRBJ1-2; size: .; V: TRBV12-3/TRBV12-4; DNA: TGTGCCAGCAGTTTACCCGGGGATAACTATGGCTACACCTTC; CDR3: CASSLPGDNYGYTF
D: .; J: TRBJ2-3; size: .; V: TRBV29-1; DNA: TGCAGCGTTGCGACGTCTAGCACAGATACGCAGTATTTT; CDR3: CSVATSSTDTQYF
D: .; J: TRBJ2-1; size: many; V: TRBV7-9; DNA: TGTGCCAGCAGCCGGCGGGTGAATGAGCAGTTCTTC; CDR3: CASSRRVNEQFF
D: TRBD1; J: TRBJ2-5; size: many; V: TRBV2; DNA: TGTGCCAGCAGCTCCGGGACAGGGGCTGGGCTGCGAGAGACCCAGTACTTC; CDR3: CASSSGTGAGLRETQYF
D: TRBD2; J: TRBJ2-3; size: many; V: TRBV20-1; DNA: TGCAGTGCTAGAGGCCACGTGCGGGAGGGCACAGATACGCAGTATTTT; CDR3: CSARGHVREGTDTQYF
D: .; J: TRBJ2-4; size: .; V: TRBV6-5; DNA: TGTGCCAGCAGTTATTCGAATATACCAGGGGTTCGGTACTTC; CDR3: CASSYSNIPGVRYF
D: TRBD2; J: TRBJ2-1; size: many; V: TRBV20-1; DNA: TGCAGTGCTAAGACCACTCGGGGGCTAGCGGGAACGACCTTCTCCTACAATGAGCAGTTCTTC; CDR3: CSAKTTRGLAGTTFSYNEQFF
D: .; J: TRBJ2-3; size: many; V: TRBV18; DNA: TGTGCCAGCTCACCCCAGACAGGACTACTTACAGATACGCAGTATTTT; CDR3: CASSPQTGLLTDTQYF
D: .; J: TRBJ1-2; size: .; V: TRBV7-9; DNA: TGTGCCAGCAGGGGGGCAAGTGGCTACACCTTC; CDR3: CASRGASGYTF
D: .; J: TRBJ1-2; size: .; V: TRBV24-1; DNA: TGTGCCACCAGTGGGAAGGCGGGTGGCTACACCTTC; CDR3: CATSGKAGGYTF
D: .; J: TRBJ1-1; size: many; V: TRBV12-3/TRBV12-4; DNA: TGTGCCAGCAGAGACAGAAACACTGAAGCTTTCTTT; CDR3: CASRDRNTEAFF
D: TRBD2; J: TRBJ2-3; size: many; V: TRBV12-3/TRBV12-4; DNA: TGTGCCATAGCGGGGCCCACAGATACGCAGTATTTT; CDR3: CAIAGPTDTQYF
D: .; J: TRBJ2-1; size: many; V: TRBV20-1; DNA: TGCAGTGCTAGACGATACAATGAGCAGTTCTTC; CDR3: CSARRYNEQFF
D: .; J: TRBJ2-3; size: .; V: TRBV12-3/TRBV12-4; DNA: TGTGCCAGCAGGGGATCAGATACGCAGTATTTT; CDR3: CASRGSDTQYF
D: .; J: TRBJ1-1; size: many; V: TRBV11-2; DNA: TGTGCCACCCGCCCAACCTCCCTCATGAACACTGAAGCTTTCTTT; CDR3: CATRPTSLMNTEAFF
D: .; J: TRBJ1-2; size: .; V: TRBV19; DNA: TGTGCCAGTAGTATAGAAGTAGCTAACTATGGCTACACCTTC; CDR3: CASSIEVANYGYTF
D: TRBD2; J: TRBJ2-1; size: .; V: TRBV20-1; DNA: TGCAGTTTAGCGGGGCCCTACAATGAGCAGTTCTTC; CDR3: CSLAGPYNEQFF
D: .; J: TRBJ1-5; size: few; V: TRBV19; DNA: TGTGCCAGTAGTATGAGCATGGGGGGCTCTAGCAATCAGCCCCAGCATTTT; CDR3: CASSMSMGGSSNQPQHF
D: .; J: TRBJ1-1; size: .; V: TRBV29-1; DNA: TGCAGCGTCCGGGAGGGCGCTAACACTGAAGCTTTCTTT; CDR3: CSVREGANTEAFF
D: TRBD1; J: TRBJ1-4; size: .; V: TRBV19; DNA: TGTGCCAGTCGACAGGGGCTTATTGAAAAACTGTTTTTT; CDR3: CASRQGLIEKLFF
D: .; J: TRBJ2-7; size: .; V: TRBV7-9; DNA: TGTGCCAGCAGCTCACGATCGTTAGGGAAGTCCGAGCAGTACTTC; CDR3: CASSSRSLGKSEQYF
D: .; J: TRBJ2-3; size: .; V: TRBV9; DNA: TGTGCCAGCAGCGGGGCGGTCGGCCCGGCAGATACGCAGTATTTT; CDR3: CASSGAVGPADTQYF
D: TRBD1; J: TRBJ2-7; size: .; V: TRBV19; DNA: TGTGCCAGTAGTGTCCGGGACAGAGTGTACGAGCAGTACTTC; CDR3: CASSVRDRVYEQYF
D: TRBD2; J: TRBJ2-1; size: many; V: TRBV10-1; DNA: TGCGCCAGCAGTGAGGTCTCAGCGGGAGGATTCAATGAGCAGTTCTTC; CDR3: CASSEVSAGGFNEQFF
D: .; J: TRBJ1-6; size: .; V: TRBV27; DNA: TGTGCCAGCAGTTTAGCTGCTCATTCACCCCTCCACTTT; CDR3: CASSLAAHSPLHF
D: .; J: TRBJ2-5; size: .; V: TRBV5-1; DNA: TGCGCCAGCAGGGGGCGAGAGACCCAGTACTTC; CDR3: CASRGRETQYF
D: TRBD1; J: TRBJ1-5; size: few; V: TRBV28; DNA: TGTGCCAGCAGACCCCCAGGGGGTAGCAATCAGCCCCAGCATTTT; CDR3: CASRPPGGSNQPQHF
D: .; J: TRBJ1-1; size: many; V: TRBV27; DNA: .; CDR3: CASSFGSGNTEAFF
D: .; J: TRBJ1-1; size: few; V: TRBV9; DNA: TGTGCCAGCAGCGTAGAACCAACGGGGAACACTAAAGCTTTCTTT; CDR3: CASSVEPTGNTKAFF
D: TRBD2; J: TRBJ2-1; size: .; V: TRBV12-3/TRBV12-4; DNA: TGTGCCAGCAGTTTCATTGCGGGAGCTGAGCAGTTCTTC; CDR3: CASSFIAGAEQFF
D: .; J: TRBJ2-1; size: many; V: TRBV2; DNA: TGTGCCAGCAGTGAATGGCGTCAAGCCCGAGAGCAGTTCTTC; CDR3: CASSEWRQAREQFF
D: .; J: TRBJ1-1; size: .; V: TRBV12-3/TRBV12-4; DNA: TGTGCCAGCAGTGAAAGGACCTCGAACACTGAAGCTTTCTTT; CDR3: CASSERTSNTEAFF
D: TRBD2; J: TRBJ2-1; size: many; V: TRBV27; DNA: TGTGCCAGCAGTTTATCAGCGGGAGGCTCCTACAATGAGCAGTTCTTC; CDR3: CASSLSAGGSYNEQFF
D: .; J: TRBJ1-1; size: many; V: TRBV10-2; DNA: TGCGCCAGCAGTGAAGGTCAGATCATGAACACTGAAGCTTTCTTT; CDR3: CASSEGQIMNTEAFF
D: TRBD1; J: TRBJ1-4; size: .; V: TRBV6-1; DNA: TGTGCCAGCAGATCGGGGACAGGGGTTCCGGAAAAACTGTTTTTT; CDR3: CASRSGTGVPEKLFF
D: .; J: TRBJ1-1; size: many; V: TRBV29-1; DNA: TGCAGCGTTGAAAATAGGCTAATGAACACTGAAGCTTTCTTT; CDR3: CSVENRLMNTEAFF
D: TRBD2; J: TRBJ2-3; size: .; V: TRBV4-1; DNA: TGCGCCAGCAGCCCGCTTAGCGGGAGGGGAAGGTCAGATACGCAGTATTTT; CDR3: CASSPLSGRGRSDTQYF